The 14 T cell receptor beta chains reported below all come from one sample, sequenced in a study of T cell responses to AZD1222 COVID-19 vaccine. The repertoire was sequenced with immunoSEQ multiplex PCR; TCRdb's copy has only in-frame clones and lacks some. The sample lists about 150,000 clones; around 86% were seen once. The sample consisted of peripheral blood, taken 28 days after the second AZD1222 dose. These receptors all stem from an adult who received the AZD1222 COVID-19 vaccine.

V gene TRBV24-1 combines with J gene TRBJ1-5; D might be TRBD1 (5 bases). The V gene lost 8 bases and the J gene lost 12 bases, with 10 bases spanning the gap. The germline V gene encodes CDR1 KGHDR and CDR2 SFDVKD. The CDR3 length is 10 residues. The CDR3 protein is CATTPGLQHF. The CDR3 DNA reads as TGTGCCACCACTCCAGGGCTCCAGCATTTT.

This chain links TRBV6-6 with TRBJ1-6, with 9 bases that match TRBD1. CDR3 length: 15 amino acids. Germline-derived CDR1 and CDR2 are MNHNY and SVGAGI (reference sequence). The V segment lost 5 bases and the J segment 10 bases; nucleotides outside the gene matches: 9. The CDR3 is CASSDPGQGKSPLHF. DNA for the CDR3: TGTGCCAGCAGTGACCCGGGACAGGGTAAATCACCCCTCCACTTT.

V gene TRBV19 combines with J gene TRBJ2-2; TRBD2 aligns across 7 bases. The germline V gene has CDR1 LNHDA and CDR2 SQIVND (reference sequence). CDR3 length: 18 residues. Trimming took 4 bases from V and 1 from J; bases not matched to a gene: 12. The CDR3: CASSSPRRESMNTGELFF. The CDR3 nucleotides read TGTGCCAGTAGTAGTCCTCGGCGGGAGTCCATGAACACCGGGGAGCTGTTTTTT.

The chain joins TRBV23-1 to TRBJ2-5; tentatively, D is TRBD1 (6 bases). TRBV23-1 is designated an ORF whose function remains uncertain. The CDR3 has 14 residues. The V end lost 6 bases, the J end lost 5 bases, and 16 bases lay between the germline ends. The CDR3 nucleotides are TGCGCCAGCAGACCTACAGGGTTCGGGGAGACCCAGTACTTC. Its protein is CASRPTGFGETQYF.

The chain combines TRBV3-1 (or the pseudogene TRBV3-2) with TRBJ1-1, with 12 bases fitting TRBD1. The CDR3 covers 15 residues. After removal of 4 bases from V and 4 bases from J, the junction contained 4 bases not matched to a gene. The germline gives CDR1 LGHDT, CDR2 YNNKEL (reference sequence). The CDR3 DNA reads as TGTGCCAGCAGCCGGGGGACAGGGGGCGGCACTGAAGCTTTCTTT. Its protein product is CASSRGTGGGTEAFF.

A single count supports this clone. The CDR3 region is CASSLAKAVETGNEQFF. The CDR3 DNA sequence: TGCGCCAGCAGCTTGGCGAAAGCGGTCGAGACTGGGAATGAGCAGTTCTTC. V is TRBV5-1 and J is TRBJ2-1; a weak D match, TRBD2 (5 bases). CDR1 is SGHRS and CDR2 is YFSETQ in the germline V gene. This CDR3 region has 17 residues. V was trimmed by 0 bases and J by 7 bases, leaving 20 bases between them. The full variable domain, completed using reference TRBV5-1 and TRBJ2-1, is KAGVTQTPRYLIKTRGQQVTLSCSPISGHRSVSWYQQTPGQGLQFLFEYFSETQRNKGNFPGRFSGRQFSNSRSEMNVSTLELGDSALYLCASSLAKAVETGNEQFFGPGTRLTVL.

The chain links TRBV18 to TRBJ2-1, with 7 bases that match TRBD2. This CDR3 is 21 amino acids long. Per germline, CDR1 KGHSH and CDR2 LQKENI. The trim removed 4 bases at V and 2 bases at J, leaving 23 bases unmatched. In DNA form, the CDR3 reads TGTGCCAGCTCACACCCGGGCCGCTCCGGGCAGAGCGGGGCCGCCTACAATGAGCAGTTCTTC. Residues: CASSHPGRSGQSGAAYNEQFF.

The chain couples TRBV7-6 to TRBJ2-2; D is possibly TRBD1 (6 bases). The CDR3 is 17 residues long. Trimming pared 8 bases from V and 2 bases from J, leaving 21 bases between. Per germline, CDR1 SGHVS and CDR2 FNYEAQ. The CDR3 spells CASSPIGGGPNTGELFF. CDR3 nucleotides: TGTGCCAGCTCCCCGATAGGTGGGGGCCCTAACACCGGGGAGCTGTTTTTT.

The V gene is TRBV7-9, the J gene TRBJ2-5; 9 bases are a match to TRBD1. V was clipped by 3 bases and J by 2 bases; unmatched bases: 4. The CDR3 consists of 15 residues. CDR1 and CDR2 from the germline V gene are SEHNR and FQNEAQ (reference sequence). The CDR3 region is CASSLGQGLQETQYF. The CDR3 coding sequence is TGTGCCAGCAGCTTGGGACAGGGTTTACAAGAGACCCAGTACTTC.

This rearrangement joins TRBV6-6 to TRBJ2-5; D perhaps matches TRBD1 (5 bases). Trimming took 5 bases from V and 1 from J, leaving 17 bases between them. Germline CDR1 is MNHNY and CDR2 is SVGAGI (reference sequence). The CDR3 runs 16 residues. The CDR3 spells CASSPPAVQGQETQYF. The DNA for the CDR3 is TGTGCCAGCAGTCCACCCGCGGTCCAGGGCCAAGAGACCCAGTACTTC.

This chain uses TRBV4-3 with TRBJ1-2; tentatively, D is TRBD1 (5 bases). This CDR3 has 17 amino acids. Germline V gene lookup returns CDR1 LGHNA and CDR2 YSLEER. Trimming left V 0 bases short and J 5 bases short, with 19 bases between. The CDR3 DNA sequence: TGCGCCAGCAGCCAAGACCTAGGGGCCAGCCTAGGGTATGGCTACACCTTC. Amino acid sequence: CASSQDLGASLGYGYTF.

This chain uses TRBV9 with TRBJ2-7, with D maybe TRBD1 (6 bases). V lost 3 bases to trimming and J lost 4 bases, with 20 bases between them. This CDR3 contains 16 residues. Germline CDR1 reads SGDLS; CDR2 reads YYNGEE. This chain's CDR3 is CASSETGTQPPYEQYF. The CDR3 DNA sequence: TGTGCCAGCAGCGAGACAGGTACTCAACCACCGTACGAGCAGTACTTC. Based on the CDR3 plus reference TRBV9 and TRBJ2-7, the full variable domain is DSGVTQTPKHLITATGQRVTLRCSPRSGDLSVYWYQQSLDQGLQFLIQYYNGEERAKGNILERFSAQQFPDLHSELNLSSLELGDSALYFCASSETGTQPPYEQYFGPGTRLTVT.

This sequence joins TRBV30 and TRBJ2-1; 8 bases match TRBD2. The germline CDR1 and CDR2 sequences are GTSNPN and SVGIG (reference sequence). The CDR3 length is 15 residues. After removal of 2 bases from V and 6 bases from J, the junction contained 9 bases not matched to a gene. The CDR3 loop is CAWSPGTSLGNEQFF. The CDR3 DNA reads as TGTGCCTGGAGTCCAGGGACTAGTCTAGGCAATGAGCAGTTCTTC.

The chain is built from TRBV28 and TRBJ1-5, with no clear D. The V end was cut by 5 bases, the J end by 0 bases, with 5 bases between. The CDR3 length is 13 residues. Germline V lookup: CDR1 MDHEN, CDR2 SYDVKM. The DNA of the CDR3 is TGTGCCAGCAGTAGGGATAGCAATCAGCCCCAGCATTTT. As protein: CASSRDSNQPQHF.